These 20 T cell receptor beta chains share one sample of origin, sequenced in a study of a mutant IDH1 vaccine in newly diagnosed glioma. Profiled with immunoSEQ multiplex PCR; TCRdb holds only in-frame clones, not every one. Among around 89,000 clones, roughly 85% were seen once, and the ten largest hold roughly 6.8%. Time point: baseline, week 1 (first vaccination visit). Documented treatment: pre-vaccination baseline after standard-of-care therapy. This specimen consisted of PBMCs, obtained from a glioma patient treated with radiotherapy, temozolomide or both. The receptors come from a woman aged 50 to 60 with glioma.

The V and J genes are TRBV29-1 and TRBJ2-5, with 8 positions matching TRBD2. Gene TRBJ2-7 matches the end of the DNA better, so the J call may be wrong. The germline CDR1 and CDR2 sequences are SQVTM and ANQGSEA. The CDR3 is 18 residues long. CDR3 in DNA: TGCAGCGTTGCCGGGACTAGTTCCCTAACTAGTAGCTCCTACGAGCAGTACTTC. This encodes CSVAGTSSLTSSSYEQYF.

This clone has a handful of counts. Written as DNA, the CDR3 is TGTGCCAGTACGCAAGTGGGGCAGTCACCCCTCCACTTT. It specifies CASTQVGQSPLHF. This chain joins TRBV19 and TRBJ1-6; maybe TRBD1 (5 bases). From germline, CDR1 is LNHDA and CDR2 SQIVND (reference sequence). The CDR3 runs to 13 residues. Between the trimmed V and J ends, which lost 7 bases and 10 bases, there was a span of 14 bases. Combining the CDR3 with reference TRBV19 and TRBJ1-6 gives the whole variable domain DGGITQSPKYLFRKEGQNVTLSCEQNLNHDAMYWYRQDPGQGLRLIYYSQIVNDFQKGDIAEGYSVSREKKESFPLTVTSAQKNPTAFYLCASTQVGQSPLHFGNGTRLTVT.

Remarks on this clone: Additional DNA sequences in this sample encode the identical CDR3. The chain employs TRBV6-5 and TRBJ1-4; D unresolved. V lost 2 bases and J lost 5, with 6 bases in between. This CDR3 has 13 residues. From germline, CDR1 is MNHEY and CDR2 SVGAGI. The chain's CDR3 is CASSYGQNEKLFF. The CDR3 DNA is TGTGCCAGCAGTTACGGCCAAAATGAAAAACTGTTTTTT.

The chain links TRBV6-5 to TRBJ1-2; D is undetermined. V was pared by 0 bases and J by 7 bases, with 15 bases between. This CDR3 contains 15 residues. Germline values: CDR1 MNHEY, CDR2 SVGAGI. Here the CDR3 DNA reads TGTGCCAGCAGTTACTCGTCCCAAATCCCGGGTGGCTACACCTTC. Translating gives CASSYSSQIPGGYTF.

The chain uses TRBV10-3 and TRBJ1-1; D gene uncertain. The ends were cut back, 7 bases at V and 4 bases at J, with 13 bases in the middle. Germline-derived CDR1 and CDR2 are ENHRY and SYGVKD. The CDR3 length is 13 residues. CDR3 in amino acids: CAITREEGTEAFF. The CDR3 DNA reads TGTGCCATCACGAGGGAAGAGGGCACTGAAGCTTTCTTT.

This rearrangement joins TRBV5-5 to TRBJ1-1, with unresolved D. CDR3 size: 16 residues. Trimming left V 0 bases short and J 1 base short, with 13 bases between. Germline CDR1 is SGHKS and CDR2 is YYEKEE (reference sequence). Here the CDR3 reads CASSLGWKISNTEAFF. CDR3 DNA sequence: TGTGCCAGCAGCTTGGGGTGGAAAATCTCGAACACTGAAGCTTTCTTT.

The V gene is TRBV7-3, the J gene TRBJ1-3; D ambiguous. The CDR3 extends over 13 amino acids. The V gene's germline CDR1 is SGHTA and CDR2 FQGTGA. Trimming took 6 bases from V and 0 from J, leaving 6 bases between them. The CDR3 protein is CASSTSSGNTIYF. CDR3 sequence (DNA): TGTGCCAGCAGTACCAGCTCTGGAAACACCATATATTTT.

V usage is TRBV6-1 and J usage is TRBJ1-6, with TRBD1 matching over 7 bases. Germline CDR1 reads MNHNS; CDR2 reads SASEGT. This CDR3 comprises 14 residues. After removal of 6 bases from V and 5 bases from J, the junction contained 4 bases not matched to a gene. The CDR3 reads CASRAGTDNSPLHF. The CDR3 coding sequence is TGTGCCAGCAGAGCCGGGACAGATAATTCACCCCTCCACTTT.

The chain recombines TRBV9 with TRBJ1-1; TRBD1 agrees at 7 bases. This CDR3 region has 14 residues. Germline trimming cut 6 bases from V and 4 bases from J; bases unmatched to any gene: 9. Germline V gene data show CDR1 as SGDLS and CDR2 as YYNGEE. Here the CDR3 reads CASNREGALTEAFF. The CDR3 nucleotides read TGTGCCAGCAATCGGGAGGGGGCGCTCACTGAAGCTTTCTTT.

This sequence joins TRBV19 and TRBJ2-7; D not certain. V lost 5 bases, J lost 0 bases, and 14 bases lay in between. Germline-derived CDR1 and CDR2 are LNHDA and SQIVND (reference sequence). This CDR3 is 15 amino acids long. CDR3 region: CASSPNLGISYEQYF. CDR3 in DNA: TGTGCCAGTAGTCCCAATTTAGGGATCTCCTACGAGCAGTACTTC.

V usage is TRBV6-4 and J usage is TRBJ2-7, with D possibly matching TRBD2 (5 bases). The CDR3 sequence is 10 residues long. The V and J ends lost 6 bases and 7 bases respectively, with 7 bases between them. Germline V gene data show CDR1 as MRHNA and CDR2 as SNTAGT. The CDR3 region is CASSPGEQYF. CDR3 sequence (DNA): TGTGCCAGCAGCCCGGGGGAGCAGTACTTC.

The chain carries TRBV15 and TRBJ1-5; D remains unclear. Trimming removed 0 bases from V and 11 bases from J, with 8 bases in between. The CDR3 is 12 amino acids. Germline CDR1 reads LNHNV; CDR2 reads YYDKDF (reference sequence). CDR3 sequence reads: CATSRDQEAQHF. In DNA, the CDR3 is TGTGCCACCAGCAGAGATCAGGAGGCCCAGCATTTT.

The chain employs TRBV6-5 and TRBJ1-5; tentatively, D is TRBD1 (6 bases). Germline loops: CDR1 MNHEY, CDR2 SVGAGI. The CDR3 is 14 amino acids. Trimming left V 5 bases short and J 2 bases short, with 10 bases between. The DNA for the CDR3 is TGTGCCAGCAGTCTCGCAGGGGGCAATCAGCCCCAGCATTTT. Translation: CASSLAGGNQPQHF.

The chain employs TRBV7-2 and TRBJ1-1; D is undetermined. From germline, CDR1 is SGHTA and CDR2 FQGNSA. Trimming pared 4 bases from V and 1 base from J, leaving 7 bases between. The CDR3 spans 13 residues. This CDR3 reads CASSSLWNTEAFF. CDR3 nucleotides: TGTGCCAGCAGCTCTCTTTGGAACACTGAAGCTTTCTTT.

The J gene is TRBJ2-5, the V gene TRBV9, with TRBD2 matching 8 bases. The germline CDR1 and CDR2 sequences are SGDLS and YYNGEE. The CDR3 extends over 15 amino acids. J lost 0 bases, V lost 3 bases, and 4 bases had no gene match. DNA of the CDR3: TGTGCCAGCAGCGCCCTAGCGGGTAACCAAGAGACCCAGTACTTC. It specifies CASSALAGNQETQYF.

V gene TRBV15 combines with J gene TRBJ1-2; D gene ambiguous. The CDR3 sequence is 12 residues long. V dropped 1 base and J dropped 4 bases, with 4 bases sitting between them. Germline V gives CDR1 LNHNV, CDR2 YYDKDF (reference sequence). CDR3 DNA: TGTGCCACCAGCAGAGCTGGCTATGGCTACACCTTC. Encoded protein: CATSRAGYGYTF.

This clone was detected once. The chain is built from TRBV7-8 and TRBJ1-1, with D possibly being TRBD1 (6 bases). The V end lost 5 bases, the J end lost 4 bases, and 11 bases lay between the germline ends. This CDR3 has 13 residues. Germline CDR1 is SGHVS and CDR2 is FQNEAQ. DNA of the CDR3: TGTGCCAGCAGCCCCCAGACAGGCACTGAAGCTTTCTTT. Protein product: CASSPQTGTEAFF.

The V call is TRBV7-9, the J call TRBJ1-2; TRBD1 might be the D (5 bases). The germline V and J ends were trimmed by 5 bases and 4 bases, with 11 bases remaining between them. Germline V gives CDR1 SEHNR, CDR2 FQNEAQ (reference sequence). The CDR3 consists of 13 residues. DNA of the CDR3: TGTGCCAGCAGCCCGGGGGGTAGCTATGGCTACACCTTC. It yields the protein CASSPGGSYGYTF.

The rearrangement uses TRBV29-1 and TRBJ2-5; D may be TRBD1 (6 bases). Germline V gene sequence: CDR1 SQVTM, CDR2 ANQGSEA. This CDR3 has 11 amino acids. Trimming took 6 bases from V and 5 from J, leaving 10 bases between them. CDR3 nucleotide sequence: TGCAGCGTCGGGCAGGGGGAGACCCAGTACTTC. This sequence encodes CSVGQGETQYF. The full variable domain, with the rest looked up from reference TRBV29-1 and TRBJ2-5, is SAVISQKPSRDICQRGTSLTIQCQVDSQVTMMFWYRQQPGQSLTLIATANQGSEATYESGFVIDKFPISRPNLTFSTLTVSNMSPEDSSIYLCSVGQGETQYFGPGTRLLVL.

The chain couples TRBV7-9 to TRBJ2-7; D not resolved. V lost 3 bases to trimming and J lost 0 bases, with 9 bases between them. From germline, CDR1 is SEHNR and CDR2 FQNEAQ (reference sequence). This CDR3 region has 14 residues. The CDR3 reads CASSFSPASYEQYF. CDR3 DNA: TGTGCCAGCAGCTTTAGTCCGGCCTCCTACGAGCAGTACTTC.